This T cell receptor (beta chain) was retrieved from a study of tissue T cells after allogeneic stem cell transplantation. Turning to the study itself: Pathologist review favored tissue samples showing histologically apparent lymphocytes.

Sample share makes this clone large. Its antigen is still unknown. Study-level findings and limits: Across patients, clones rarely overlapped, yet motif clusters were shared tissue-specifically.

Enrolled prospectively were adult allogeneic hematopoietic cell transplant recipients whose graft-versus-host disease was steroid-refractory. The repertoire was sequenced with immunoSEQ multiplex PCR; TCRdb's copy has only in-frame clones and lacks some. Here the sample spans more than 2,500 clones, 55% to 65% being singletons. The sequence derives from a male patient at least 60 years old with steroid-refractory graft-versus-host disease after an allogeneic stem cell transplant. Part of the T cells may come from the graft donor. The material was duodenal tissue, obtained at autopsy.

The CDR3 DNA sequence: TGTGCCAGTAGCCAGGACATCCAAGAGACCCAGTACTTC. Translated: CASSQDIQETQYF. J is TRBJ2-5 and V is TRBV19; perhaps TRBD1 as D (5 bases). V lost 6 bases, J lost 1 base, and 9 bases lay in between. This CDR3 is built from 13 residues. Germline assignment: CDR1 LNHDA and CDR2 SQIVND (reference sequence).